Reported below is one TCR beta chain. This entry is derived from a study of blood T cell repertoires in COVID-19. This table comes from immunoSEQ multiplex PCR, and its TCRdb copy is limited to in-frame clones, with some not included. The repertoire consists of roughly 100,000 clones, with more than 85% occurring once and the leading ten covering roughly 4.5%. The origin of this receptor is a man in his late teens or twenties with acute or convalescent COVID-19. The sequencing sample was made of peripheral blood.

CDR3 bases: TGTGCCAGCAGTGTGGATGGAGACTATGGCTACACCTTC. It encodes CASSVDGDYGYTF. This chain links TRBV9 with TRBJ1-2, with D unclear. This CDR3 contains 13 residues. Germline-derived CDR1 and CDR2 are SGDLS and YYNGEE. Deletions cut 5 bases from V and 3 bases from J, with 11 bases between.